Below are 27 T cell receptor beta chains sequenced from a single sample in a study of T-cell memory formation after mild COVID-19. TCRdb reprocessed the 5' RACE reads via MiXCR and lists one record per CDR3 protein. The table lists roughly 190,000 distinct CDR3 sequences, around 27% of them singletons. Sequencing was performed on PBMCs or a T cell subset sorted from them (not recorded which). The receptors come from an adult woman who had mild COVID-19 (a few samples of this study predate the infection). Cell type and time point are not known.

The chain employs TRBV20-1 and TRBJ2-1; 9 positions agree with TRBD2. CDR3 size: 15 residues. Per germline, CDR1 DFQATT and CDR2 SNEGSKA (reference sequence). The trim removed 0 bases at V and 0 bases at J, leaving 0 bases unmatched. The CDR3 reads CSARDSGSSYNEQFF. CDR3 bases: TGCAGTGCTAGAGATAGCGGGAGCTCCTACAATGAGCAGTTCTTC.

This clonotype was recorded a few times. This sequence joins TRBV20-1 and TRBJ2-7; TRBD1 might be the D (6 bases). The CDR3 totals 14 residues. V lost 6 bases and J 3 bases, leaving 18 bases between the germline ends. Germline V gene sequence: CDR1 DFQATT, CDR2 SNEGSKA (reference sequence). The CDR3 reads CSATDLDRSYEQYF. Here the CDR3 DNA reads TGCAGTGCAACCGACCTTGACAGGAGCTACGAGCAGTACTTC.

The chain couples TRBV7-2 to TRBJ1-2; 7 nucleotides align to TRBD1. V shed 9 bases and J 3 bases; nucleotides not matched to a gene: 16. The germline V gene has CDR1 SGHTA and CDR2 FQGNSA. The CDR3 length is 16 residues. CDR3 bases: TGTGCCAGTATCGCGGACAGGCAAATAGCCCACTATGGCTACACCTTC. Encoded protein: CASIADRQIAHYGYTF.

This clonotype was observed once. The genes are TRBV2 and TRBJ2-7; perhaps TRBD1 as D (6 bases). Germline loops: CDR1 SNHLY, CDR2 FYNNEI. The CDR3 has 16 amino acids. V was cut by 3 bases and J by 5 bases, with 20 bases left in between. CDR3 sequence: CASSEMGDIRKNEQYF. The CDR3 bases are TGTGCCAGCAGTGAGATGGGGGACATTAGGAAAAACGAGCAGTACTTC.

The gene calls are TRBV6-2 or TRBV6-3 and TRBJ1-5; TRBD1 is a possible D gene (6 bases). Germline V gives CDR1 MNHEY, CDR2 SVGEGT. This CDR3 is built from 18 residues. Trimming left V 8 bases short and J 2 bases short, with 25 bases between. CDR3 sequence: CASGRGTRGAGGNQPQHF. The CDR3 nucleotides are TGTGCCAGCGGGCGCGGGACAAGGGGGGCCGGGGGCAATCAGCCCCAGCATTTT.

The chain links TRBV10-3 to TRBJ2-1; tentative D call: TRBD1 (5 bases). V lost 3 bases, J lost 0 bases, and 6 bases lay in between. The CDR3 has 14 residues. Germline V gene lookup returns CDR1 ENHRY and CDR2 SYGVKD. The CDR3 is CAISEGASYNEQFF. CDR3 bases: TGTGCCATCAGTGAAGGGGCCTCCTACAATGAGCAGTTCTTC.

This clonotype was observed a handful of times. DNA for the CDR3: TGCGCCAGCAGCTTGGATGGGCGGGGGAAGAGAATTGGAAACACCATATATTTT. It encodes CASSLDGRGKRIGNTIYF. The chain links TRBV5-1 to TRBJ1-3; D is possibly TRBD1 (5 bases). Trimming cost V 0 bases and J 3 bases, with 19 bases left between them. Germline V gene data show CDR1 as SGHRS and CDR2 as YFSETQ. There are 18 residues in the CDR3.

In its sample, this clonotype was seen many times. The chain is built from TRBV20-1 and TRBJ2-1; D is perhaps TRBD2 (6 bases). Germline V gives CDR1 DFQATT, CDR2 SNEGSKA (reference sequence). The CDR3 covers 12 residues. The CDR3 sequence is CTGREPSNEQFF. CDR3 sequence (DNA): TGCACCGGCCGGGAGCCCAGCAATGAGCAGTTCTTC.

For this clonotype: One end of the junction fails to match germline, which may point to a read error. J is TRBJ2-5 and V is TRBV7-9; TRBD2 is a possible D gene (6 bases). Germline V lookup: CDR1 SEHNR, CDR2 FQNEAQ (reference sequence). The CDR3 totals 9 residues. In nucleotides, the CDR3 is TGTGCCAGCAGCTCCTTGGGAGGCTTC. It is translated as CASSSLGGF.

This chain joins TRBV7-9 and TRBJ2-1; no clear D. Germline V gives CDR1 SEHNR, CDR2 FQNEAQ (reference sequence). CDR3 size: 11 residues. Trimming removed 7 bases at V and 5 bases at J, with 6 bases between. The CDR3 sequence: CASTSDNEQFF. CDR3 DNA: TGTGCCAGCACCTCAGACAATGAGCAGTTCTTC.

This clonotype was recorded a few times. The chain links TRBV7-8 to TRBJ1-2; tentatively, D is TRBD1 (5 bases). The CDR3 consists of 16 residues. The germline gives CDR1 SGHVS, CDR2 FQNEAQ. The V gene lost 7 bases and the J gene lost 2 bases, with 20 bases spanning the gap. The CDR3 protein is CASTQPGGDANYGYTF. The CDR3 bases are TGTGCCAGCACCCAGCCTGGGGGTGACGCGAACTATGGCTACACCTTC.

The chain combines TRBV3-1 with TRBJ2-1; TRBD2 aligns across 12 bases. J lost 2 bases, V lost 4 bases, and 15 bases had no gene match. The CDR3 totals 20 residues. Germline lookup yields CDR1 LGHDT and CDR2 YNNKEL (reference sequence). The CDR3 region is CASSRERLSSGRGPYNEQFF. The CDR3 region has the DNA TGTGCCAGCAGCCGAGAAAGATTGTCTAGCGGGAGGGGCCCCTACAATGAGCAGTTCTTC.

This clonotype was seen more than once but under ten times. The chain uses TRBV12-3 or TRBV12-4 and TRBJ1-1; 7 bases align to TRBD1. V shed 4 bases and J 5 bases; nucleotides not matched to a gene: 7. The CDR3 runs to 14 residues. DNA for the CDR3: TGTGCCAGCAGTTATAGCAGGGGGTGGACTGAAGCTTTCTTT. It specifies CASSYSRGWTEAFF.

This clonotype was observed a few times. The J gene is TRBJ2-5, the V gene TRBV20-1; tentatively, D is TRBD2 (6 bases). Between the trimmed V and J ends, which lost 8 bases and 1 base, there was a span of 8 bases. This CDR3 spans 11 amino acids. Germline CDR1 is DFQATT and CDR2 is SNEGSKA (reference sequence). The CDR3 DNA sequence: TGCAGTCCGACTAGCCAAGAGACCCAGTACTTC. It is translated as CSPTSQETQYF.

The V call is TRBV12-3 or TRBV12-4, the J call TRBJ1-1, with D possibly being TRBD1 (5 bases). CDR3 size: 15 residues. Trimming removed 0 bases from V and 5 bases from J, with 13 bases in between. The CDR3 protein is CASSLAARVGTEAFF. CDR3 coding DNA: TGTGCCAGCAGTTTAGCGGCCAGGGTGGGGACTGAAGCTTTCTTT.

This chain uses TRBV6-2 or TRBV6-3 with TRBJ2-7; 8 bases line up with TRBD1. CDR3 length: 13 residues. Germline trimming cut 7 bases from V and 6 bases from J; bases unmatched to any gene: 8. Germline CDR1 MNHEY, CDR2 SVGEGT. CDR3 sequence: CASKRGQGGEQYF. CDR3 nucleotide sequence: TGTGCCAGCAAGCGTGGACAGGGTGGCGAGCAGTACTTC.

This clonotype showed up just a few times. The chain uses TRBV12-3 or TRBV12-4 and TRBJ1-1, with unresolved D. V was cut by 1 base and J by 8 bases, with 11 bases left in between. The CDR3 spans 13 residues. CDR3 bases: TGTGCCAGCAGTTTAGATCGACGGACCGAAGCTTTCTTT. As protein: CASSLDRRTEAFF.

The sample holds a few counts of this clonotype. The rearrangement uses TRBV5-1 and TRBJ2-1, with TRBD2 identical over 12 bases. The V and J ends lost 3 bases and 3 bases, in that order; junction bases with no gene match: 4. Germline values: CDR1 SGHRS, CDR2 YFSETQ. CDR3 length equals 16 residues. CDR3 in amino acids: CASSSSGGADYNEQFF. The CDR3 nucleotides read TGCGCCAGCAGCTCTAGCGGGGGGGCTGACTACAATGAGCAGTTCTTC.

The gene calls are TRBV2 and TRBJ1-2; 7 positions match TRBD1. CDR1 and CDR2 from the germline V gene are SNHLY and FYNNEI. The CDR3 has 16 residues. Losses at the gene ends were 10 bases for V and 2 bases for J; bases not matched to a gene: 16. The CDR3 bases are TGTGCCATCAGGAAAAGTGGAAGGGACAGAAACTATGGCTACACCTTC. Its translation: CAIRKSGRDRNYGYTF.

The chain employs TRBV6-1 and TRBJ1-5; no clear D gene. V dropped 3 bases and J dropped 0 bases, with 6 bases sitting between them. CDR1 and CDR2 from the germline V gene are MNHNS and SASEGT. The CDR3 sequence is 14 residues long. In DNA form, the CDR3 reads TGTGCCAGCAGTGACCATTATAGCAATCAGCCCCAGCATTTT. Translation gives CASSDHYSNQPQHF.

The chain recombines TRBV7-8 with TRBJ2-3; D gene unclear. The germline gives CDR1 SGHVS, CDR2 FQNEAQ. Deletions cut 2 bases from V and 0 bases from J, with 9 bases between. The CDR3 runs to 15 residues. CDR3 DNA sequence: TGTGCCAGCAGCTTAATGGGTCTTAGCACAGATACGCAGTATTTT. It translates to CASSLMGLSTDTQYF.

This chain uses TRBV6-2 or TRBV6-3 with TRBJ2-3; D perhaps matches TRBD2 (6 bases). V was clipped by 2 bases and J by 4 bases, with 16 bases between them. This CDR3 contains 16 residues. Germline CDR1 is MNHEY and CDR2 is SVGEGT. In nucleotides, the CDR3 is TGTGCCAGCAGTTACCTTAGCGGAGGAGTTTCAGATACGCAGTATTTT. Translated, it gives CASSYLSGGVSDTQYF.

The table lists this clonotype with a few counts. This chain joins TRBV12-3 or TRBV12-4 and TRBJ2-7; 10 nucleotides align to TRBD1. CDR3 length: 13 residues. V shed 5 bases, J shed 8 bases, and the junction held 6 bases outside the gene matches. CDR3 amino acids: CASSPGTGEQQYF. The CDR3 bases are TGTGCCAGCAGTCCGGGGACAGGGGAACAGCAGTACTTC.

The chain recombines TRBV9 with TRBJ2-1; D uncertain. Trimming took off 4 bases at V and 0 bases at J, with 11 bases between the two ends. This CDR3 spans 15 amino acids. CDR1 and CDR2 (germline): SGDLS, YYNGEE. The DNA for the CDR3 is TGTGCCAGCAGCCCCAAACTCAGCTCCTACAATGAGCAGTTCTTC. Translation gives CASSPKLSSYNEQFF. The variable domain in full, with the rest retrieved from reference TRBV9 and TRBJ2-1, is DSGVTQTPKHLITATGQRVTLRCSPRSGDLSVYWYQQSLDQGLQFLIQYYNGEERAKGNILERFSAQQFPDLHSELNLSSLELGDSALYFCASSPKLSSYNEQFFGPGTRLTVL.

Only a few counts were recorded for this clonotype. This chain joins TRBV3-1 and TRBJ1-1; D might be TRBD1 (5 bases). The CDR3 runs to 15 residues. Trimming left V 5 bases short and J 5 bases short, with 18 bases between. Germline V lookup: CDR1 LGHDT, CDR2 YNNKEL (reference sequence). CDR3 amino acids: CASSNPWQGRTEAFF. The CDR3, as DNA: TGTGCCAGCAGCAACCCCTGGCAGGGTCGTACTGAAGCTTTCTTT. The variable domain in full, completed from reference TRBV3-1 and TRBJ1-1, reads DTAVSQTPKYLVTQMGNDKSIKCEQNLGHDTMYWYKQDSKKFLKIMFSYNNKELIINETVPNRFSPKSPDKAHLNLHINSLELGDSAVYFCASSNPWQGRTEAFFGQGTRLTVV.

This rearrangement joins TRBV5-1 to TRBJ1-5; 7 bases are a match to TRBD1. The germline CDR1 and CDR2 sequences are SGHRS and YFSETQ. This CDR3 region has 16 residues. V lost 4 bases and J lost 0; bases outside the gene matches: 7. CDR3 nucleotide sequence: TGCGCCAGCAGCGAAGGGACAGTTTTTAGCAATCAGCCCCAGCATTTT. It is translated as CASSEGTVFSNQPQHF. The full variable domain, completed using reference TRBV5-1 and TRBJ1-5, is KAGVTQTPRYLIKTRGQQVTLSCSPISGHRSVSWYQQTPGQGLQFLFEYFSETQRNKGNFPGRFSGRQFSNSRSEMNVSTLELGDSALYLCASSEGTVFSNQPQHFGDGTRLSIL.

This clonotype was seen more than once but under ten times. The chain recombines TRBV5-6 with TRBJ2-7; D not certain. The length of the CDR3 is 14 residues. Germline V gene lookup returns CDR1 SGHDT and CDR2 YYEEEE. Trimming cost V 5 bases and J 2 bases, with 14 bases left between them. The CDR3 here is CASRAVSVAYEQYF. The DNA for the CDR3 is TGTGCCAGCAGGGCTGTCTCGGTGGCCTACGAGCAGTACTTC. The full variable domain, rest sourced from reference TRBV5-6 and TRBJ2-7, is DAGVTQSPTHLIKTRGQQVTLRCSPKSGHDTVSWYQQALGQGPQFIFQYYEEEERQRGNFPDRFSGHQFPNYSSELNVNALLLGDSALYLCASRAVSVAYEQYFGPGTRLTVT.